These 20 T cell receptor beta chains originate from one sample sequenced in a study of T cell responses to AZD1222 COVID-19 vaccine. Assay used: immunoSEQ multiplex PCR; TCRdb lists only in-frame clones, some missing. The sample has approximately 140,000 clones; approximately 88% are singletons. Sample: peripheral blood, taken on day 0 of AZD1222 vaccination. The receptors come from an adult in good health.

This chain links TRBV5-4 with TRBJ2-2; TRBD1 agrees at 12 bases. The J segment lost 5 bases and the V segment lost 3 bases, leaving 5 bases of the junction unmatched. The CDR3 extends over 16 amino acids. The germline V gene encodes CDR1 SGHNT and CDR2 YYREEE (reference sequence). The CDR3 reads CASSSGTGGKTGELFF. CDR3 in DNA: TGTGCCAGCAGCTCGGGGACAGGGGGCAAAACCGGGGAGCTGTTTTTT.

The rearrangement links TRBV12-5 to TRBJ2-6; D gene ambiguous. CDR1 is LGHNT, CDR2 FRNRAP, per germline. This CDR3 comprises 13 residues. V lost 4 bases and J 0 bases, leaving 1 base between the germline ends. The CDR3 nucleotides are TGTGCTAGTGGTTACTCTGGGGCCAACGTCCTGACTTTC. This translates into CASGYSGANVLTF.

This chain connects TRBV9 to TRBJ2-3, with TRBD2 matching 13 bases. V lost 3 bases and J lost 3; bases outside the gene matches: 10. The CDR3 extends over 18 amino acids. Looked up from germline, CDR1 is SGDLS and CDR2 is YYNGEE. CDR3 loop: CASSALAGGFLTTDTQYF. In DNA form, the CDR3 reads TGTGCCAGCAGCGCACTAGCGGGGGGGTTCCTAACAACAGATACGCAGTATTTT.

This clone was counted once. J is TRBJ2-7 and V is TRBV3-1 (or the pseudogene TRBV3-2); 12 positions agree with TRBD2. Unmatched junction bases numbered 8, after V lost 5 bases and J lost 6 bases. This CDR3 region has 15 residues. The V gene's germline CDR1 is LGHDT and CDR2 YNNKEL (reference sequence). The CDR3 is CASSFRTSGAVEQYF. The CDR3 DNA follows: TGTGCCAGCAGCTTCCGGACTAGCGGGGCCGTCGAGCAGTACTTC.

The chain has TRBV18 and TRBJ1-5; the D gene is possibly TRBD1 (5 bases). The CDR3 extends over 13 amino acids. V was clipped by 2 bases and J by 5 bases, with 7 bases between them. The germline CDR1 and CDR2 sequences are KGHSH and LQKENI. CDR3: CASSPRDDQPQHF. The CDR3 DNA reads as TGTGCCAGCTCACCAAGGGACGATCAGCCCCAGCATTTT.

This clone came up once. This chain links TRBV7-2 with TRBJ1-1, with 8 positions matching TRBD1. Trimming removed 0 bases from V and 11 bases from J; junction bases left unmatched: 8. The CDR3 covers 14 residues. CDR1 is SGHTA and CDR2 is FQGNSA in the germline V gene. The CDR3 loop reads CASSLAVAQGAAFF. CDR3 nucleotides: TGTGCCAGCAGCTTAGCGGTCGCTCAGGGGGCCGCTTTCTTT.

The chain has TRBV10-1 and TRBJ1-2; D unresolved. Germline CDR1 WNHNN, CDR2 SYGVQD (reference sequence). The CDR3 spans 8 residues. V was shortened by 5 bases and J by 13 bases, with 5 bases between the two germline ends. CDR3 in amino acids: CASSLPTF. In nucleotides, the CDR3 is TGCGCCAGCAGTTTGCCCACCTTC.

The chain couples TRBV18 to TRBJ1-1; the match to TRBD1 covers 10 bases. V gave up 3 bases and J gave up 8 bases; unmatched junction bases: 12. The CDR3 loop spans 16 amino acids. Germline values: CDR1 KGHSH, CDR2 LQKENI. The CDR3 sequence: CASSPNDRGRSREAFF. The CDR3 bases are TGTGCCAGCTCACCCAATGACAGGGGGCGGTCTAGGGAAGCTTTCTTT.

The J gene is TRBJ2-7, the V gene TRBV7-9; unclear D gene. This CDR3 has 15 residues. The germline gives CDR1 SEHNR, CDR2 FQNEAQ (reference sequence). V was shortened by 4 bases and J by 4 bases, with 17 bases between the two germline ends. CDR3: CASSSNRLTAYEQYF. The CDR3 coding sequence is TGTGCCAGCAGCTCAAATAGACTGACCGCTTACGAGCAGTACTTC.

V gene TRBV3-1 (or the pseudogene TRBV3-2) combines with J gene TRBJ1-1, with TRBD1 matching 7 bases. Per germline, CDR1 LGHDT and CDR2 YNNKEL (reference sequence). V lost 4 bases, J lost 4 bases, and 9 bases stayed unmatched. This CDR3 has 15 amino acids. The CDR3 sequence is CASSPEGAGSTEAFF. CDR3 DNA: TGTGCCAGCAGCCCCGAGGGGGCGGGGAGCACTGAAGCTTTCTTT.

The chain carries TRBV5-1 and TRBJ2-5; a possible D gene is TRBD1 (5 bases). Looked up from germline, CDR1 is SGHRS and CDR2 is YFSETQ. This CDR3 region has 15 residues. V was trimmed by 0 bases and J by 1 base, leaving 10 bases between them. The CDR3 nucleotides read TGCGCCAGCAGCTTGGTTCCAGGGCGCCAAGAGACCCAGTACTTC. Protein sequence: CASSLVPGRQETQYF.

The chain recombines TRBV11-2 with TRBJ1-3; no clear D gene. Trimming removed 1 base at V and 0 bases at J, with 10 bases between. The V gene's germline CDR1 is SGHAT and CDR2 FQNNGV. CDR3 length: 16 residues. The CDR3 nucleotides read TGTGCCAGCAGCTTAGCTGTCGGGAGCTCTGGAAACACCATATATTTT. It specifies CASSLAVGSSGNTIYF.

This chain joins TRBV11-2 and TRBJ1-2; D gene uncertain. The CDR3 has 12 residues. Germline CDR1 and CDR2: SGHAT and FQNNGV. V lost 4 bases and J 5 bases, leaving 8 bases between the germline ends. This CDR3 reads CASSSNTYGYTF. In DNA form, the CDR3 reads TGTGCCAGCAGCTCCAACACTTATGGCTACACCTTC.

V and J are TRBV19 and TRBJ1-2; D gene ambiguous. Trimming cost V 4 bases and J 2 bases, with 11 bases left between them. The CDR3 runs to 14 residues. Germline values: CDR1 LNHDA, CDR2 SQIVND (reference sequence). CDR3 region: CASSRDTYNYGYTF. CDR3 bases: TGTGCCAGTAGTAGAGACACCTACAACTATGGCTACACCTTC.

This chain joins TRBV10-3 and TRBJ2-7; maybe TRBD2 (6 bases). The germline CDR1 and CDR2 sequences are ENHRY and SYGVKD. Trimming took off 4 bases at V and 3 bases at J, with 25 bases between the two ends. CDR3 size: 18 residues. The DNA of the CDR3 is TGTGCCATCAGTGCCGGAGGGAGCGGGTTTGGTGTGCGCTACGAGCAGTACTTC. Translation gives CAISAGGSGFGVRYEQYF.

The genes are TRBV19 and TRBJ1-3; possible D gene TRBD1, 5 bases. Looked up from germline, CDR1 is LNHDA and CDR2 is SQIVND (reference sequence). V lost 3 bases and J 2 bases, leaving 11 bases between the germline ends. The CDR3 has 15 residues. The DNA of the CDR3 is TGTGCCAGTAGTATCGGCAGGGATCCTGGAAACACCATATATTTT. As protein: CASSIGRDPGNTIYF.

The genes are TRBV6-5 and TRBJ2-7, with D tentatively TRBD1 or TRBD2 (5 bases each). Germline V gene sequence: CDR1 MNHEY, CDR2 SVGAGI. The germline V and J ends were trimmed by 11 bases and 6 bases, with 23 bases remaining between them. This CDR3 region has 14 residues. CDR3 in amino acids: CAGGPGRSLSEQYF. Written as DNA, the CDR3 is TGTGCCGGGGGACCGGGACGGTCGCTCAGCGAGCAGTACTTC.

The chain combines TRBV29-1 with TRBJ2-7; D unresolved. The CDR3 is 11 amino acids. Trimming removed 2 bases at V and 7 bases at J, with 9 bases between. Germline V gene sequence: CDR1 SQVTM, CDR2 ANQGSEA. The chain's CDR3 is CSVESGGEQYF. CDR3 in DNA: TGCAGCGTTGAATCGGGTGGAGAGCAGTACTTC.

This clone was seen just once. The gene calls are TRBV28 and TRBJ1-6, with no clear D. Deletions cut 5 bases from V and 0 bases from J, with 8 bases between. The CDR3 consists of 15 residues. Per the germline V gene, CDR1 is MDHEN and CDR2 is SYDVKM. CDR3 region: CASSRISSYNSPLHF. The CDR3, as DNA: TGTGCCAGCAGTAGGATAAGCTCCTATAATTCACCCCTCCACTTT. The full variable domain, completed using reference TRBV28 and TRBJ1-6, is DVKVTQSSRYLVKRTGEKVFLECVQDMDHENMFWYRQDPGLGLRLIYFSYDVKMKEKGDIPEGYSVSREKKERFSLILESASTNQTSMYLCASSRISSYNSPLHFGNGTRLTVT.

The chain recombines TRBV28 with TRBJ1-2, with no clear D. From germline, CDR1 is MDHEN and CDR2 SYDVKM. V was trimmed by 6 bases and J by 8 bases, leaving 16 bases between them. The length of the CDR3 is 13 residues. Here the CDR3 DNA reads TGTGCCAGCAGCTCCGGGTCAGTGGGGGGCTACACCTTC. This encodes CASSSGSVGGYTF.